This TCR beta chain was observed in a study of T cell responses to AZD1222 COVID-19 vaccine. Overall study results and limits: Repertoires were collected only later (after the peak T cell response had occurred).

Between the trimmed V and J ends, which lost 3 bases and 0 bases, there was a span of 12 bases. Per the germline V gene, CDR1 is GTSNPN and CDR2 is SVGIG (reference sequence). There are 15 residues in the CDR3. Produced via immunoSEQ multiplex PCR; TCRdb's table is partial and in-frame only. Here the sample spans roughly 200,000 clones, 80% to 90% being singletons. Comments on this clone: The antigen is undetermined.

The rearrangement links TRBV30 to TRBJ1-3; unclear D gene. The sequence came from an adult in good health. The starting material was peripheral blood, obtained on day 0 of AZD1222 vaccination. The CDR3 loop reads CAWSTQLRSGNTIYF. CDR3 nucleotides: TGTGCCTGGAGCACCCAACTCCGCTCTGGAAACACCATATATTTT. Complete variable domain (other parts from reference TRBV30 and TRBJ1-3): SQTIHQWPATLVQPVGSPLSLECTVEGTSNPNLYWYRQAAGRGLQLLFYSVGIGQISSEVPQNLSASRPQDRQFILSSKKLLLSDSGFYLCAWSTQLRSGNTIYFGEGSWLTVV.